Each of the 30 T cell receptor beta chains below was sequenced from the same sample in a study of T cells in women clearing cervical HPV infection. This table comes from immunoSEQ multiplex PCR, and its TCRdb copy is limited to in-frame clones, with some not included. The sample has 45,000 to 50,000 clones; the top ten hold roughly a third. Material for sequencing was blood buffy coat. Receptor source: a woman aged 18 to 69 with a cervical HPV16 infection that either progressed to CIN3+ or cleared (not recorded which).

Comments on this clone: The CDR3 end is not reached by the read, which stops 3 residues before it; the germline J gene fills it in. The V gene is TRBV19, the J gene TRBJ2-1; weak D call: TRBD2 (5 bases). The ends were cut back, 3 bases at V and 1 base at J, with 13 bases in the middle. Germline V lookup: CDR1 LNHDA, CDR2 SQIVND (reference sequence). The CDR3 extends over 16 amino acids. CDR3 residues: CASSMASSVSYNEQFF. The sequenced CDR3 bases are TGTGCCAGTAGTATGGCTAGCAGCGTATCCTACAATGAG.

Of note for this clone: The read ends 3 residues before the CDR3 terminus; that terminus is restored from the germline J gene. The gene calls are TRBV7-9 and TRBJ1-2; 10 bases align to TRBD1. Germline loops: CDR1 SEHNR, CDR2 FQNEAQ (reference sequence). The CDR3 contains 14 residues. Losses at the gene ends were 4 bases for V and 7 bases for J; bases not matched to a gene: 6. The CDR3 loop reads CASSSDRGLFGYTF. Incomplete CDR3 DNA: TGTGCCAGCAGCTCCGACAGGGGGCTTTTTGGC.

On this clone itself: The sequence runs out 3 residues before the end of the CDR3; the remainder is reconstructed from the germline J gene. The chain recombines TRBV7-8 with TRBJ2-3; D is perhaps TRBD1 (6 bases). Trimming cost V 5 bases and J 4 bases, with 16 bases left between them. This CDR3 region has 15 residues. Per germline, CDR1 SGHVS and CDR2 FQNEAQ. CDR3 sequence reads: CASSADRTLSDTQYF. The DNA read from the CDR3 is TGTGCCAGCAGCGCAGACAGGACTTTATCAGATACG.

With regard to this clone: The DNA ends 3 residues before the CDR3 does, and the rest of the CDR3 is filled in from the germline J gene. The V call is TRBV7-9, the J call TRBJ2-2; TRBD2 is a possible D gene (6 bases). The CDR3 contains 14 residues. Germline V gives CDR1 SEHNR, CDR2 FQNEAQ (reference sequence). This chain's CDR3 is CASRGGSGANVLFF. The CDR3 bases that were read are TGTGCCAGCAGGGGAGGCTCTGGGGCCAACGTG.

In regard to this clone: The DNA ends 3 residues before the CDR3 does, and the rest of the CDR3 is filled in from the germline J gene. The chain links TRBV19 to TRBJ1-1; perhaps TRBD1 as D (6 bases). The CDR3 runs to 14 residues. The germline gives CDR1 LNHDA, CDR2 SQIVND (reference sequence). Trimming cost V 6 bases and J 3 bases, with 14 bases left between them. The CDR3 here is CASSRGGDYTEAFF. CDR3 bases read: TGTGCCAGTAGCCGAGGGGGGGACTACACTGAA.

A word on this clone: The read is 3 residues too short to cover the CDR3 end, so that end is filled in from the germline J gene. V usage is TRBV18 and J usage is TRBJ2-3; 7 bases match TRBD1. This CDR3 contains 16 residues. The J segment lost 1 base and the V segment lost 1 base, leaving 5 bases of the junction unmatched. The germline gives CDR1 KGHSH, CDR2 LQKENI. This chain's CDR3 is CASSPQGAVGTDTQYF. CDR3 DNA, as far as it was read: TGTGCCAGCTCACCACAGGGGGCGGTCGGCACAGATACG. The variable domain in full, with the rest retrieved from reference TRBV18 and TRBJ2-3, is NAGVMQNPRHLVRRRGQEARLRCSPMKGHSHVYWYRQLPEEGLKFMVYLQKENIIDESGMPKERFSAEFPKEGPSILRIQQVVRGDSAAYFCASSPQGAVGTDTQYFGPGTRLTVL.

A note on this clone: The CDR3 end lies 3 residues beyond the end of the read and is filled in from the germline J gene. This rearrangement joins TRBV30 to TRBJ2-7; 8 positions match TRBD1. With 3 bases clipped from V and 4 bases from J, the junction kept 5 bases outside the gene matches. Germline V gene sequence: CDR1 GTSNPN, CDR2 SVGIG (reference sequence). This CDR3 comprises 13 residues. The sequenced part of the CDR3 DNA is TGTGCCTGGAGAGACACAGGGGGATACGAG. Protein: CAWRDTGGYE. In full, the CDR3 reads CAWRDTGGYEQYF.

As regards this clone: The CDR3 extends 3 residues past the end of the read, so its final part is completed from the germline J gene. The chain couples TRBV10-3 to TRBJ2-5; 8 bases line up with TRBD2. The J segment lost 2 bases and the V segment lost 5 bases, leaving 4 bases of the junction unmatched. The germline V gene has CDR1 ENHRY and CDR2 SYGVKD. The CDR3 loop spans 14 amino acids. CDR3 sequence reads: CAISKTGGQETQYF. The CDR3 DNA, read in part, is TGTGCCATCAGTAAAACGGGGGGGCAAGAGACC.

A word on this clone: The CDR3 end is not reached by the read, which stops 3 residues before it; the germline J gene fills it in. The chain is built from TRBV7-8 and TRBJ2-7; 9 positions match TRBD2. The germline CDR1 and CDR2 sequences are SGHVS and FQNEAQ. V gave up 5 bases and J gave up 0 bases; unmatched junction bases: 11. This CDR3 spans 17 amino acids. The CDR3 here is CASSATGGREGSYEQYF. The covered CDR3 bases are TGTGCCAGCAGCGCAACTGGAGGGCGGGAGGGCTCCTACGAG.

The sequenced part of the CDR3 DNA is TGCGCCAGCTACGGGACAATT. Amino acids: CASYGTI. The entire CDR3 sequence reads CASYGTIQYF. The rearrangement joins TRBV5-1 to TRBJ2-4, with TRBD1 as a possible D gene (6 bases). Sequencing ends 3 residues short of the CDR3 end; the germline J gene provides the rest. The CDR3 length is 10 residues. The germline gives CDR1 SGHRS, CDR2 YFSETQ.

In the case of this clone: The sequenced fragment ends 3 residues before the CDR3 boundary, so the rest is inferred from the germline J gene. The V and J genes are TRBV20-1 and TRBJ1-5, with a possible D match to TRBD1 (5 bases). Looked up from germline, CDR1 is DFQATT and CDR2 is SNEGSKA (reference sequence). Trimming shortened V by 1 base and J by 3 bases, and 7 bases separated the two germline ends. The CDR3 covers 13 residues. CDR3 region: CSARAGINQPQHF. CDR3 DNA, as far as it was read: TGCAGTGCTAGAGCAGGGATCAATCAGCCC.

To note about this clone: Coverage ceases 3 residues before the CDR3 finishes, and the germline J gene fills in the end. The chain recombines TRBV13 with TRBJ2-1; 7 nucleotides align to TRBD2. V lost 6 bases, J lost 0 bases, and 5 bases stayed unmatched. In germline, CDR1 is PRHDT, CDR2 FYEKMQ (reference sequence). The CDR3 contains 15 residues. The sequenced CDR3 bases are TGTGCCAGCAGTCAGACTAGCCTCTCCTACAATGAG. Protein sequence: CASSQTSLSYNE. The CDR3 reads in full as CASSQTSLSYNEQFF.

CDR3 DNA (partial): TGTGCCAGCTCCCCAGCAGGGGACACTGAA. Translated: CASSPAGDTE. The CDR3 in its entirety is CASSPAGDTEAFF. The chain combines TRBV18 with TRBJ1-1, with D maybe TRBD1 (6 bases). The read ends 3 residues early relative to the CDR3; the germline J gene fills the gap. The V and J ends lost 6 bases and 3 bases respectively, with 11 bases between them. From germline, CDR1 is KGHSH and CDR2 LQKENI. The CDR3 length is 13 residues.

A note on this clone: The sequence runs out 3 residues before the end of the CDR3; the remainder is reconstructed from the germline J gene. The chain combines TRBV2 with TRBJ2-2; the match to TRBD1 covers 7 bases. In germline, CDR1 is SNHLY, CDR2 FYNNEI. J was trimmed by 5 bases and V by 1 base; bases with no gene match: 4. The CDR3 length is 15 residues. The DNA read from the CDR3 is TGTGCCAGCAGTGAAGAGACAGGGTGGACCGGGGAG. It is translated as CASSEETGWTGE. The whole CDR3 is CASSEETGWTGELFF.

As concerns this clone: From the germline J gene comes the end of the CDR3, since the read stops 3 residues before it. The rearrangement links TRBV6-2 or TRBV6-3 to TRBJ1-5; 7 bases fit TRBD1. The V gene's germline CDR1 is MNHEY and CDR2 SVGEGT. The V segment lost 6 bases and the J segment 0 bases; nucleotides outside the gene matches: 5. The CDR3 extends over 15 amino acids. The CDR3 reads CASRPTGSSNQPQHF. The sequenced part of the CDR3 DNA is TGTGCCAGCAGACCGACAGGGAGTAGCAATCAGCCC.

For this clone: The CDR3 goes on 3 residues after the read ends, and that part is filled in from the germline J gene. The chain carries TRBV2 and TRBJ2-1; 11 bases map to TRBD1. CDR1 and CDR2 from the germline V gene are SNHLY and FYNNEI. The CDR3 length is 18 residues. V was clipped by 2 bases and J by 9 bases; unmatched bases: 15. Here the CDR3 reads CASSEPSSGQGAAGEQFF. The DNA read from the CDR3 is TGTGCCAGCAGTGAACCCTCAAGTGGACAGGGGGCGGCGGGTGAG.

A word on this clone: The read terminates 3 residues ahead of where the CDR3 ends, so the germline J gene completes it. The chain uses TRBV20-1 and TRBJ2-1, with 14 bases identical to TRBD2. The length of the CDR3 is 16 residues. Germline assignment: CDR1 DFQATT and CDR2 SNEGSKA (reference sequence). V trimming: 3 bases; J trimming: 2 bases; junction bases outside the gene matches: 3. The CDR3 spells CSARTSGRGTYNEQFF. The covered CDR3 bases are TGCAGTGCTAGGACTAGCGGGAGGGGAACCTACAATGAG.

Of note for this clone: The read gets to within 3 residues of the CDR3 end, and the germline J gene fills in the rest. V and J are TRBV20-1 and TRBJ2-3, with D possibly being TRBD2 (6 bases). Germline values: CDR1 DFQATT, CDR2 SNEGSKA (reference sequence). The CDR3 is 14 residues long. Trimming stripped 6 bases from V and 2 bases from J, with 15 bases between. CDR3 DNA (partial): TGCAGTGCGACCGAGCCTAGCGTCACAGATACG. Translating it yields CSATEPSVTDT. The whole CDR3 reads CSATEPSVTDTQYF.

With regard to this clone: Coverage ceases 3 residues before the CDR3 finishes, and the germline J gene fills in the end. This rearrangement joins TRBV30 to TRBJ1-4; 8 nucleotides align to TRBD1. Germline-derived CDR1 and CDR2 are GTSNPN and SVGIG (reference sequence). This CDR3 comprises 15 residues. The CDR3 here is CAWKLDRAYNSPLFF. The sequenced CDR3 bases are TGTGCCTGGAAATTGGACAGGGCCTATAATTCACCA.

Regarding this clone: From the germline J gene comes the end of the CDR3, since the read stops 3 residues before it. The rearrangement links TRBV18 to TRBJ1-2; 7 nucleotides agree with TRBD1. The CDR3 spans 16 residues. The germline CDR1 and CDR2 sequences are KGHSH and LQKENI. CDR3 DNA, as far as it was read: TGTGCCAGCTCACCGGAAGACAGGGTTCAGCATAGCGGC. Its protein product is CASSPEDRVQHSG. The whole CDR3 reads CASSPEDRVQHSGYTF.

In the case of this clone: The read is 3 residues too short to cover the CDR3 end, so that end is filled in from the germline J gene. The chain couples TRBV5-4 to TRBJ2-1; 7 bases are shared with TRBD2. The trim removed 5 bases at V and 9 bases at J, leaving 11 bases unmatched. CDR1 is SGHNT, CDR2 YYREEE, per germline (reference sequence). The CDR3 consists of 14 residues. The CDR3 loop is CASSNWAGDTEQFF. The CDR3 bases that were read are TGTGCCAGCAGTAATTGGGCGGGAGACACTGAG.

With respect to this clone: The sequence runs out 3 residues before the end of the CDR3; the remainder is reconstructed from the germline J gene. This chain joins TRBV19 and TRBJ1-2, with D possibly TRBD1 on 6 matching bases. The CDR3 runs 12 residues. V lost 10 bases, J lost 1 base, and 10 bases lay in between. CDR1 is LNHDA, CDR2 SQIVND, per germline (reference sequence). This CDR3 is CAIGGGNYGYTF. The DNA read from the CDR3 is TGTGCCATTGGGGGCGGTAACTATGGC.

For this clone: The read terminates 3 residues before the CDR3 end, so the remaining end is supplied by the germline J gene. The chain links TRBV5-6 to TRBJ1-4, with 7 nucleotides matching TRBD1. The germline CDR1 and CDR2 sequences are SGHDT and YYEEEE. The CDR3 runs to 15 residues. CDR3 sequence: CASSLVDREDSPLFF. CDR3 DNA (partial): TGTGCCAGCAGCTTGGTTGACAGGGAGGATTCACCA.

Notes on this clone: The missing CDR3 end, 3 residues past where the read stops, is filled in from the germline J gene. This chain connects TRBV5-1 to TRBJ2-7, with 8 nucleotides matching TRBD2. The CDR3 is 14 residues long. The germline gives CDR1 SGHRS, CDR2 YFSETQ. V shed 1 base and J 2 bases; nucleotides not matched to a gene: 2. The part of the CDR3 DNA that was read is TGCGCCAGCAGCTTGCAAGCGGGGGCCTACGAG. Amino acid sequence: CASSLQAGAYE. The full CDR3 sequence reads CASSLQAGAYEQYF.

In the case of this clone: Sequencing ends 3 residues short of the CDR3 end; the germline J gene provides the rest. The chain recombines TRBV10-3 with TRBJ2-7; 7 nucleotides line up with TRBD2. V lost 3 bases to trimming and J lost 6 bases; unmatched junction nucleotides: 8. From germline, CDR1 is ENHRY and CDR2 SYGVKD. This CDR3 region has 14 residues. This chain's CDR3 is CAISESAGVGEQYF. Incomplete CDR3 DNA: TGTGCCATCAGTGAATCGGCGGGGGTGGGCGAG.

CDR3 residues: CASSETGGAGETQYF. The part of the CDR3 DNA that was read is TGTGCCAGCAGTGAAACTGGGGGCGCAGGGGAGACC. This rearrangement joins TRBV6-4 to TRBJ2-5; perhaps TRBD1 as D (6 bases). The DNA ends 3 residues before the CDR3 does, and the rest of the CDR3 is filled in from the germline J gene. The CDR3 consists of 15 residues. Deletions cut 3 bases from V and 5 bases from J, with 16 bases between. Germline V CDR1 and CDR2: MRHNA, SNTAGT.

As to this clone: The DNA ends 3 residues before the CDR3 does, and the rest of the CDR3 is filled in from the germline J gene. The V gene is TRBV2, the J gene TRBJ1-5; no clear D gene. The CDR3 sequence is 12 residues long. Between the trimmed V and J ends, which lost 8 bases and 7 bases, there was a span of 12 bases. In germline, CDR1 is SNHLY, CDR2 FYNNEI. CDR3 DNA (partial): TGTGCCAGCGGACTTCAAGGGCAGCCC. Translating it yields CASGLQGQP. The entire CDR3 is CASGLQGQPQHF. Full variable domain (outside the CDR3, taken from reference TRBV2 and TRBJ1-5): EPEVTQTPSHQVTQMGQEVILRCVPISNHLYFYWYRQILGQKVEFLVSFYNNEISEKSEIFDDQFSVERPDGSNFTLKIRSTKLEDSAMYFCASGLQGQPQHFGDGTRLSIL.

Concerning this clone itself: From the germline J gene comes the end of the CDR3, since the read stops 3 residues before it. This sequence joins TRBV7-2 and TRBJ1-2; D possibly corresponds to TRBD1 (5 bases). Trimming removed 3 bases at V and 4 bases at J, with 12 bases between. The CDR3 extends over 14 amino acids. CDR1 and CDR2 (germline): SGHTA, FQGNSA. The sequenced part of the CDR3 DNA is TGTGCCAGCAGCTTTGGCAGGGAGTTCTATGGC. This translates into CASSFGREFYG. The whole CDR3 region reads CASSFGREFYGYTF.

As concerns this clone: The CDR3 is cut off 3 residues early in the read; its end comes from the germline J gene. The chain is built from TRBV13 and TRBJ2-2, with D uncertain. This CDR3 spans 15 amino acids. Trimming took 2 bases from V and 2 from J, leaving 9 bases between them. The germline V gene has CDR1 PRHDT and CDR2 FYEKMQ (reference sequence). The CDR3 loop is CASSLMQANTGELFF. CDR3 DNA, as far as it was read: TGTGCCAGCAGCTTAATGCAGGCCAACACCGGGGAG.

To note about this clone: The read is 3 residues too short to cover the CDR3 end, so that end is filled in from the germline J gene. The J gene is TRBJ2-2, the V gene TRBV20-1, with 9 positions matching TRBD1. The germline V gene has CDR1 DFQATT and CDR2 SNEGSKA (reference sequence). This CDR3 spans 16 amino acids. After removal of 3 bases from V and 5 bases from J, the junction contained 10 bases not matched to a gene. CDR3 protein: CSARGMGTGNTGELFF. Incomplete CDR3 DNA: TGCAGTGCTAGGGGAATGGGGACAGGGAATACCGGGGAG.